Listed below are T cell receptor beta chains from one sample, sequenced in a study of blood T cell repertoires in COVID-19. TCRdb's table, derived via immunoSEQ multiplex PCR, lists solely in-frame clones and lacks some. This repertoire shows approximately 300,000 clones, approximately 82% found once; its top ten account for approximately 1.1%. The sample comprised peripheral blood. These receptors came from a woman between 45 and 60 years old with acute or convalescent COVID-19. CDR3s include the opening cysteine and the closing phenylalanine or tryptophan. A D gene is named only where the DNA matches it firmly. Only some rows state a clone size, as once, few, many or a class for expanded clones.

CDR3 length	D gene	J gene	clone size	V gene	CDR3 DNA	CDR3 protein
13	-	TRBJ1-1	-	TRBV3-1/TRBV3-2	TGTGCCAGCAGCCAACGGGGGATCGCTGAAGCTTTCTTT	CASSQRGIAEAFF
13	-	TRBJ1-1	-	TRBV6-5	TGTGCCAGCAGTCGGACATTGAACACTGAAGCTTTCTTT	CASSRTLNTEAFF
15	-	TRBJ2-3	-	TRBV7-3	TGTGCCAGCAGCTCCGACTTTGCTAGCACAGATACGCAGTATTTT	CASSSDFASTDTQYF
13	-	TRBJ1-2	-	TRBV2	TGTGCCAGCAGACTCCAAAGCGGCTATGGCTACACCTTC	CASRLQSGYGYTF
14	-	TRBJ1-6	-	TRBV9	TGTGCCAGCAGCGTTAGCTCCTATAATTCACCCCTCCACTTT	CASSVSSYNSPLHF
15	TRBD1	TRBJ1-5	-	TRBV5-6	TGTGCCAGCAGCTTATTAGGACAGGCTGATCAGCCCCAGCATTTT	CASSLLGQADQPQHF
13	-	TRBJ2-1	-	TRBV6-2/TRBV6-3	TGTGCCAGCAGCCGCAGGGTCGACAATGAGCAGTTCTTC	CASSRRVDNEQFF
14	TRBD2	TRBJ2-1	-	TRBV5-1	TGCGCCAGCAGCTTTCCGGCGGGGGACGATGAGCAGTTCTTC	CASSFPAGDDEQFF
14	-	TRBJ2-1	-	TRBV4-1	TGCGCCAGCAGCCAAGGGGGCAGCTACAATGAGCAGTTCTTC	CASSQGGSYNEQFF
14	-	TRBJ1-1	-	TRBV6-5	TGTGCCAGCAGAGCCGTAGTGGCTAGCACTGAAGCTTTCTTT	CASRAVVASTEAFF
15	TRBD1	TRBJ2-1	few	TRBV5-4	TGTGCCAGCAGCTCCAAAGGACAGGGGTACAATGAGCAGTTCTTC	CASSSKGQGYNEQFF
14	-	TRBJ1-5	-	TRBV6-2/TRBV6-3	TGTGCCAGCAGTTTTTCAGGACTAAATCAGCCCCAGCATTTT	CASSFSGLNQPQHF
16	TRBD2	TRBJ2-3	-	TRBV15	TGTGCCACCAGCAGAGATCGGGGGGGAAGCACAGATACGCAGTATTTT	CATSRDRGGSTDTQYF
14	TRBD1	TRBJ1-1	-	TRBV7-8	TGTGCCAGCAGCTCACAGACAGGGTACACTGAAGCTTTCTTT	CASSSQTGYTEAFF
14	-	TRBJ2-7	few	TRBV6-2/TRBV6-3	TGTGCCAGCAGCGACGGAGGCGCCTTGTACGAGCAGTACTTC	CASSDGGALYEQYF
16	TRBD1	TRBJ2-2	-	TRBV5-1	TGCGCCAGCAGCCGGGCTGGGGACAGGGTGTCCGGGGAGCTGTTTTTT	CASSRAGDRVSGELFF
15	-	TRBJ2-1	-	TRBV11-3	TGTGCCAGCAGCTTAAGAGGGAGCTCCTACAATGAGCAGTTCTTC	CASSLRGSSYNEQFF
15	TRBD2	TRBJ2-7	once	TRBV11-3	TGTGCCAGCAGCCCCGGACTAGCGGAATCCTACGAGCAGTACTTC	CASSPGLAESYEQYF
16	TRBD2	TRBJ2-2	-	TRBV7-2	TGTGCCAGCAGCTCCACTTCTAGCGGTGACACCGGGGAGCTGTTTTTT	CASSSTSSGDTGELFF
13	TRBD1	TRBJ2-5	-	TRBV2	TGTGCCAGCACCCGACAGGGTCAAGAGACCCAGTACTTC	CASTRQGQETQYF
13	TRBD1	TRBJ1-1	-	TRBV5-5	TGTGCCAGCAGCTTTAAGGGGGCGAGTGAAGCTTTCTTT	CASSFKGASEAFF
14	TRBD1	TRBJ1-1	-	TRBV19	TGTGCCAGTAAAAGGCAGGGGGCAGGCACTGAAGCTTTCTTT	CASKRQGAGTEAFF
14	-	TRBJ2-3	-	TRBV6-4	TGTGCCAGCAGTCTAGAAGACGGCACAGATACGCAGTATTTT	CASSLEDGTDTQYF
16	TRBD2	TRBJ2-5	-	TRBV11-2	TGTGCCAGCAGCCCTAGCGGGGGGGCCAGGGGCGAGACCCAGTACTTC	CASSPSGGARGETQYF
15	TRBD1	TRBJ1-4	-	TRBV7-6	TGTGCCAGCAGCTTTGAAGCAGGGGGAGGTGAAAAACTGTTTTTT	CASSFEAGGGEKLFF
15	TRBD1	TRBJ2-3	-	TRBV7-2	TGTGCCAGCAGCTTAAAGACAGGGGGTGGGGATACGCAGTATTTT	CASSLKTGGGDTQYF
13	-	TRBJ1-5	-	TRBV2	TGTGCCAGCAGAAATACAGGGAATCAGCCCCAGCATTTT	CASRNTGNQPQHF
16	TRBD2	TRBJ2-1	-	TRBV24-1	TGTGCCACCAGTGATCCTAGCGGGGGGACCTACAATGAGCAGTTCTTC	CATSDPSGGTYNEQFF
14	-	TRBJ1-2	-	TRBV2	TGTGCCAGCAGTTCTCGGGGGGAAATCTATGGCTACACCTTC	CASSSRGEIYGYTF
14	-	TRBJ1-4	once	TRBV30	TGTGCCTGGAGCCTGGGACAAAGGAAGGAAAAACTGTTTTTT	CAWSLGQRKEKLFF
15	-	TRBJ1-4	once	TRBV18	TGTGCCAGCTCTCAAACGAGTTCGGGTAATGAAAAACTGTTTTTT	CASSQTSSGNEKLFF
16	TRBD1	TRBJ2-3	-	TRBV24-1	TGTGCCACCAGTGACCCGACAGGGGGGAGCACAGATACGCAGTATTTT	CATSDPTGGSTDTQYF
16	-	TRBJ2-2	-	TRBV7-2	TGTGCCAGCAGCTTACGTCCTCAGGGCAACACCGGGGAGCTGTTTTTT	CASSLRPQGNTGELFF
15	-	TRBJ2-6	-	TRBV30	TGTGCCTGGAGCCGGGGGAACTCTGGGGCCAACGTCCTGACTTTC	CAWSRGNSGANVLTF
15	-	TRBJ2-1	few	TRBV7-9	TGTGCCAGCAGCCCTCTAGGAGCCTCCTACAATGAGCAGTTCTTC	CASSPLGASYNEQFF
13	-	TRBJ1-5	-	TRBV5-1	TGCGCCAGCAGCACGAAGCCCAATCAGCCCCAGCATTTT	CASSTKPNQPQHF
13	-	TRBJ2-3	-	TRBV9	TGTGCCAGCAGCGGCGGCGCAGGGGATACGCAGTATTTT	CASSGGAGDTQYF
14	-	TRBJ1-5	few	TRBV5-5	TGTGCCAGCAGTACGAGCCAGGGGAATCAGCCCCAGCATTTT	CASSTSQGNQPQHF
15	-	TRBJ1-4	few	TRBV9	TGTGCCAGCAGCCAGAGTGGGCAGTTTAATGAAAAACTGTTTTTT	CASSQSGQFNEKLFF
13	-	TRBJ1-2	-	TRBV2	TGTGCCACGGGTGGGGCAGCCAACTATGGCTACACCTTC	CATGGAANYGYTF
13	-	TRBJ1-2	-	TRBV6-5	TGTGCCAGCAGTCACCGGACTAGCTATGGCTACACCTTC	CASSHRTSYGYTF
15	-	TRBJ2-3	-	TRBV11-2	TGTGCCAGCAGCTTAGTACGGGGTTACACAGATACGCAGTATTTT	CASSLVRGYTDTQYF
15	TRBD2	TRBJ2-2	-	TRBV29-1	TGCAGTGTGAGCGGGGGGGCTGGGTTAGCCGGGGAGCTGTTTTTT	CSVSGGAGLAGELFF
16	-	TRBJ1-2	-	TRBV4-1	TGCGCCAGCAGCCAAGATCGCGTAGGAGCGTCGTATGGCTACACCTTC	CASSQDRVGASYGYTF
14	-	TRBJ2-1	-	TRBV4-1	TGCGCCAGCAGCCCCTCCATCGCGTACAATGAGCAGTTCTTC	CASSPSIAYNEQFF
14	TRBD1	TRBJ2-7	-	TRBV27	TGTGCCAGCAGTTACCGGACAGGGGCCTACGAGCAGTACTTC	CASSYRTGAYEQYF
15	TRBD1	TRBJ2-7	-	TRBV5-6	TGTGCCAGCAGCTTTTTAGGACAGGGCTCCTACGAGCAGTACTTC	CASSFLGQGSYEQYF
16	TRBD1	TRBJ1-2	-	TRBV5-6	TGTGCCAGCAGCAACGACAGGGAGGCGTGGGACTATGGCTACACCTTC	CASSNDREAWDYGYTF
15	TRBD1	TRBJ1-6	-	TRBV19	TGTGCCAGTAGCCCGACAGGGTATCAAAATTCACCCCTCCACTTT	CASSPTGYQNSPLHF
15	TRBD1	TRBJ1-1	-	TRBV11-1	TGTGCCAGCAGTCCAGTGGAGGGGGCGAACACTGAAGCTTTCTTT	CASSPVEGANTEAFF
13	-	TRBJ1-5	-	TRBV5-8	TGTGCCAGCAGCTTGTTTCAGGGGCAGCCCCAGCATTTT	CASSLFQGQPQHF
15	-	TRBJ1-1	-	TRBV19	TGTGCCAGTAGTATCCACAGGACGCTGAACACTGAAGCTTTCTTT	CASSIHRTLNTEAFF
13	-	TRBJ1-1	-	TRBV4-1	TGCGCCAGCAGGGCTGGAGGTGACTCTGAAGCTTTCTTT	CASRAGGDSEAFF
15	-	TRBJ2-7	-	TRBV6-5	TGTGCCAGCAGTTTCTTGCGGGGCCCCTACTACGAGCAGTACTTC	CASSFLRGPYYEQYF
14	-	TRBJ2-7	-	TRBV5-6	TGTGCCAGCAGCTTCCGCGTCACCTCCTACGAGCAGTACTTC	CASSFRVTSYEQYF
15	-	TRBJ2-5	once	TRBV2	TGTGCCAGCAGTGATTCTAGGGGAGGTCAAGAGACCCAGTACTTC	CASSDSRGGQETQYF
12	TRBD1	TRBJ1-2	-	TRBV7-8	TGTGCCAGCAGCTTAGACAGGGGGCCCACCCACTTC	CASSLDRGPTHF
13	-	TRBJ1-5	-	TRBV6-2/TRBV6-3	TGTGCCAGCAGTTATTGGGGCGATCAGCCCCAGCATTTT	CASSYWGDQPQHF
14	TRBD2	TRBJ2-7	-	TRBV3-1/TRBV3-2	TGTGCCAGCAGCCCGACTAGCGGGAGGGCCGGGCAGTACTTC	CASSPTSGRAGQYF